Below are 15 T cell receptor beta chains sequenced from a single sample in a study of shared clonotypes between healthy human individuals. Libraries were prepared by immunoSEQ multiplex PCR; TCRdb keeps only in-frame clonotypes and omits some of them. This table holds 950,000 to 1,100,000 clones, roughly 75% found once. Sequenced material: memory CD4+ T cells sorted from blood. Subset here: CD45RA-negative fraction. Receptors were obtained from a man aged 18 to 30 in good health.

This clone was seen only a few times. V usage is TRBV5-1 and J usage is TRBJ1-1, with TRBD1 matching over 9 bases. V shed 4 bases, J shed 1 base, and the junction held 5 bases outside the gene matches. This CDR3 is built from 15 residues. The germline CDR1 and CDR2 sequences are SGHRS and YFSETQ. This CDR3 reads CASSRTGEGNTEAFF. The CDR3 DNA sequence: TGCGCCAGCAGCAGGACAGGGGAGGGGAACACTGAAGCTTTCTTT.

CDR3 in DNA: TGCGCCAGCAGCTCCAGGGTGAACACCGGGGAGCTGTTTTTT. Translation gives CASSSRVNTGELFF. The chain has TRBV5-1 and TRBJ2-2; tentatively, D is TRBD1 (5 bases). The ends were cut back, 3 bases at V and 1 base at J, with 7 bases in the middle. The germline V gene has CDR1 SGHRS and CDR2 YFSETQ. This CDR3 has 14 residues.

The chain carries TRBV27 and TRBJ2-5; no definite D call. Deletions cut 5 bases from V and 5 bases from J, with 12 bases between. CDR3 length: 13 residues. Per germline, CDR1 MNHEY and CDR2 SMNVEV (reference sequence). CDR3 in amino acids: CASSLGVEETQYF. CDR3 in DNA: TGTGCCAGCAGTCTGGGCGTCGAGGAGACCCAGTACTTC.

This sequence joins TRBV14 and TRBJ1-6, with D possibly matching TRBD1 (5 bases). The CDR3 runs to 14 residues. Germline V gene data show CDR1 as SGHDN and CDR2 as FVKESK. The V and J ends lost 6 bases and 8 bases respectively, with 14 bases between them. CDR3 region: CASSWGGGDSPLHF. The CDR3, as DNA: TGTGCCAGCAGTTGGGGGGGAGGTGATTCACCCCTCCACTTT. Filled out from reference TRBV14 and TRBJ1-6, the complete variable domain reads EAGVTQFPSHSVIEKGQTVTLRCDPISGHDNLYWYRRVMGKEIKFLLHFVKESKQDESGMPNNRFLAERTGGTYSTLKVQPAELEDSGVYFCASSWGGGDSPLHFGNGTRLTVT.

The V call is TRBV9, the J call TRBJ1-3; 7 bases agree with TRBD1. The CDR3 spans 16 residues. CDR1 and CDR2 (germline): SGDLS, YYNGEE. The V segment lost 0 bases and the J segment 0 bases; nucleotides outside the gene matches: 3. The CDR3 loop reads CASSVDGTVSGNTIYF. For the CDR3, the DNA is TGTGCCAGCAGCGTAGATGGGACAGTCTCTGGAAACACCATATATTTT.

This sequence joins TRBV10-3 and TRBJ2-1, with 11 bases that match TRBD2. This CDR3 contains 19 residues. Germline CDR1 and CDR2: ENHRY and SYGVKD. V dropped 10 bases and J dropped 9; count of bases not matched to a gene: 26. Written as DNA, the CDR3 is TGTGCCACCGGCTCCTTAGACGGCGCAGTGATAGCGGGAGGGGGTGAGCAGTTCTTC. It is translated as CATGSLDGAVIAGGGEQFF.

This sequence joins TRBV5-4 and TRBJ2-1; the D is unclear. Trimming stripped 4 bases from V and 6 bases from J, with 11 bases between. The germline gives CDR1 SGHNT, CDR2 YYREEE (reference sequence). The CDR3 is 13 amino acids. This chain's CDR3 is CASSRHSFNEQFF. In DNA form, the CDR3 reads TGTGCCAGCAGCCGTCACAGCTTCAATGAGCAGTTCTTC. Based on the CDR3 plus reference TRBV5-4 and TRBJ2-1, the full variable domain is ETGVTQSPTHLIKTRGQQVTLRCSSQSGHNTVSWYQQALGQGPQFIFQYYREEENGRGNFPPRFSGLQFPNYSSELNVNALELDDSALYLCASSRHSFNEQFFGPGTRLTVL.

V is TRBV7-2 and J is TRBJ2-2; D is unresolved. In germline, CDR1 is SGHTA, CDR2 FQGNSA. Trimming took 1 base from V and 6 from J, leaving 9 bases between them. The CDR3 is 14 residues long. The CDR3 reads CASSLVSAAGELFF. The CDR3 DNA reads TGTGCCAGCAGCTTAGTGTCCGCGGCCGGGGAGCTGTTTTTT.

This clone appeared many times. This chain joins TRBV10-3 and TRBJ2-3; weak D call: TRBD2 (6 bases). This CDR3 comprises 17 residues. V was pared by 6 bases and J by 0 bases, with 19 bases between. Germline CDR1 and CDR2: ENHRY and SYGVKD. Here the CDR3 reads CAIRGGSGTPSTDTQYF. The CDR3, as DNA: TGTGCCATCAGAGGTGGTAGCGGAACTCCTAGCACAGATACGCAGTATTTT.

This clone has more than one count but fewer than ten. The chain employs TRBV5-4 and TRBJ2-6; 8 bases map to TRBD1. Germline V CDR1 and CDR2: SGHNT, YYREEE (reference sequence). The junction had 6 bases not matched to a gene; V was cut back by 0 bases and J by 4 bases. This CDR3 is 17 amino acids long. DNA of the CDR3: TGTGCCAGCAGCTTGGCGGGACAGGCCGGGGGGGCCAACGTCCTGACTTTC. Amino acid sequence: CASSLAGQAGGANVLTF.

The rearrangement links TRBV7-2 to TRBJ2-7; 8 bases are shared with TRBD1. After removal of 5 bases from V and 3 bases from J, the junction contained 6 bases not matched to a gene. The germline V gene has CDR1 SGHTA and CDR2 FQGNSA. The CDR3 is made up of 14 amino acids. This chain's CDR3 is CASSPGQANYEQYF. The CDR3 DNA follows: TGTGCCAGCAGCCCGGGACAGGCAAACTACGAGCAGTACTTC.

The rearrangement links TRBV7-2 to TRBJ2-1; the match to TRBD1 covers 8 bases. Germline V CDR1 and CDR2: SGHTA, FQGNSA. Trimming cost V 5 bases and J 5 bases; bases outside gene matches: 8. The CDR3 sequence is 15 residues long. This CDR3 is CASSRDRTGNNEQFF. CDR3 in DNA: TGTGCCAGCAGCCGTGATAGGACAGGGAACAATGAGCAGTTCTTC.

The genes are TRBV29-1 and TRBJ1-6; D unresolved. CDR1 is SQVTM, CDR2 ANQGSEA, per germline. V shed 3 bases and J shed 0 bases, with 21 bases lying between them. The CDR3 has 19 residues. The CDR3, as DNA: TGCAGCGTTGAGTGGGCAGAGTCGACTATAAGCTCCTATAATTCACCCCTCCACTTT. Amino acid sequence: CSVEWAESTISSYNSPLHF. Full variable domain (rest looked up from reference TRBV29-1 and TRBJ1-6): SAVISQKPSRDICQRGTSLTIQCQVDSQVTMMFWYRQQPGQSLTLIATANQGSEATYESGFVIDKFPISRPNLTFSTLTVSNMSPEDSSIYLCSVEWAESTISSYNSPLHFGNGTRLTVT.

This chain joins TRBV30 and TRBJ2-1, with 13 positions matching TRBD2. With V trimmed by 1 base and J by 14 bases, 5 bases remained unmatched. The germline V gene encodes CDR1 GTSNPN and CDR2 SVGIG (reference sequence). CDR3 length: 13 amino acids. The CDR3 DNA reads as TGTGCCTGGAGTGAACTAGCGGGGGGGCCTGAGTTCTTC. It yields the protein CAWSELAGGPEFF.

The chain uses TRBV27 and TRBJ1-1; 10 bases map to TRBD1. The CDR3 loop spans 17 amino acids. With 5 bases clipped from V and 0 bases from J, the junction kept 9 bases outside the gene matches. Germline V gives CDR1 MNHEY, CDR2 SMNVEV (reference sequence). Written as DNA, the CDR3 is TGTGCCAGCAGTCCTCGACAGGGGGCGCGGGTGAACACTGAAGCTTTCTTT. This encodes CASSPRQGARVNTEAFF.